This T cell receptor (beta chain) was retrieved from a study of blood T cell repertoires in COVID-19. Study at large: The United States, Italy and Spain were the sources of the acute and convalescent COVID-19 samples.

Original processing methods: Cell counts per sample came from amplifying reference gene primers. Clones were sequenced by immunoSEQ multiplex PCR, and TCRdb holds only the in-frame ones, with some missing. The V and J calls and clone size come from that table; D and trimming were worked out from the DNA. The sample consists of about 56,000 clones, around 82% of them appearing once. The CDR3 has 16 amino acids. Trimming removed 4 bases from V and 0 bases from J, with 12 bases in between. Germline V gene sequence: CDR1 KGHSH, CDR2 LQKENI. The V call is TRBV18, the J call TRBJ1-4; D ambiguous. This sequence was found in a woman of 80 years or more with acute or convalescent COVID-19. Input material: peripheral blood. The CDR3 DNA reads as TGTGCCAGCTCACGAGCAGTCGGAGCAACTAATGAAAAACTGTTTTTT. Translated: CASSRAVGATNEKLFF.